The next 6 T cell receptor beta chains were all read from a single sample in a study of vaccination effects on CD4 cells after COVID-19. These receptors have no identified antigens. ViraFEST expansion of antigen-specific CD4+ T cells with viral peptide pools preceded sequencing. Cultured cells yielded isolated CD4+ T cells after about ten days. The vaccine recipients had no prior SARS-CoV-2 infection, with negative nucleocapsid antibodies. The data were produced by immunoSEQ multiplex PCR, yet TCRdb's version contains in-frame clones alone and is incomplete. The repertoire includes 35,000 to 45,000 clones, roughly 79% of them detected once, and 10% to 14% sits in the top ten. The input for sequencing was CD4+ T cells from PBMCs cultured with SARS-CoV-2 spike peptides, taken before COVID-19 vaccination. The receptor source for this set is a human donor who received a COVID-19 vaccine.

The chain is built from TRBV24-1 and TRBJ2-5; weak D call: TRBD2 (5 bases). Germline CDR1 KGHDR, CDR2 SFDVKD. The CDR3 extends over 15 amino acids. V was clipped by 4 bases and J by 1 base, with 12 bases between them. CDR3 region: CATSEVRGVQETQYF. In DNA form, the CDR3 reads TGTGCCACCAGTGAGGTTCGGGGAGTCCAAGAGACCCAGTACTTC.

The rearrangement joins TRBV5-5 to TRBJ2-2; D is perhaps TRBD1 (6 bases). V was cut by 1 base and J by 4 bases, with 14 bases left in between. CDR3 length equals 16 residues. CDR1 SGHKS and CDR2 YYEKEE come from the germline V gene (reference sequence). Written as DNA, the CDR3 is TGTGCCAGCAGCTTGTTATCAGGGGTGGTCACCGGGGAGCTGTTTTTT. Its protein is CASSLLSGVVTGELFF.

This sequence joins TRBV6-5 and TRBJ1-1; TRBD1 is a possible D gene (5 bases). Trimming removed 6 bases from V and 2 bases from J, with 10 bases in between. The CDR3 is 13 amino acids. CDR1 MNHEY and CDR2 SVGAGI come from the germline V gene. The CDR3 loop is CASRRQTNTEAFF. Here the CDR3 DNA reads TGTGCCAGCAGACGACAGACAAACACTGAAGCTTTCTTT.

The CDR3 DNA is TGCAGCGTAGTACAGGGGGGATATGGCTACACCTTC. Translated, it gives CSVVQGGYGYTF. This chain connects TRBV29-1 to TRBJ1-2; 8 positions match TRBD1. Germline CDR1 reads SQVTM; CDR2 reads ANQGSEA. The CDR3 is 12 amino acids. Trimming took 6 bases from V and 5 from J; bases not matched to a gene: 5.

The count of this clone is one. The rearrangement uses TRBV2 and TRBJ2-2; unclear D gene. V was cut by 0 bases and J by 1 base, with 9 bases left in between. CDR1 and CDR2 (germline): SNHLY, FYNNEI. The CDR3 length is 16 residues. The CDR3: CASSEALLVNTGELFF. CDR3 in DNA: TGTGCCAGCAGTGAAGCGCTTCTGGTGAACACCGGGGAGCTGTTTTTT.

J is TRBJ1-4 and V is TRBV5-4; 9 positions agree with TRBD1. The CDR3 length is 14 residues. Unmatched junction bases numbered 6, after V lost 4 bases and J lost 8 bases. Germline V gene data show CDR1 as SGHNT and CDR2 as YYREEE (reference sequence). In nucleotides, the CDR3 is TGTGCCAGCAGCATCCGGGACAGGGACGAAAAACTGTTTTTT. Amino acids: CASSIRDRDEKLFF.